These 18 T cell receptor beta chains came from one sample sequenced in a study of cytomegalovirus exposure and HLA in healthy donors. Method: immunoSEQ multiplex PCR; TCRdb's copy keeps in-frame clones and lacks some. The data show fewer than 120,000 clones, roughly 89% seen once. The source material was PBMCs. These receptors were taken from a woman under 30 in good health and CMV-seronegative.

V usage is TRBV7-2 and J usage is TRBJ2-1; 7 bases agree with TRBD1. J gave up 7 bases and V 6 bases, and 9 bases lay outside the gene matches. The CDR3 length is 14 residues. Germline CDR1 SGHTA, CDR2 FQGNSA. As DNA, the CDR3 is TGTGCCAGCAGTCAGAGACAGGGTCGAAATGAGCAGTTCTTC. Translation: CASSQRQGRNEQFF.

J is TRBJ2-1 and V is TRBV7-9; 8 bases fit TRBD1. The CDR3 runs to 14 residues. After removal of 4 bases from V and 7 bases from J, the junction contained 6 bases not matched to a gene. Germline loops: CDR1 SEHNR, CDR2 FQNEAQ (reference sequence). CDR3 loop: CASSSRTGWNEQFF. The CDR3 coding sequence is TGTGCCAGCAGCTCAAGGACAGGGTGGAATGAGCAGTTCTTC. The full variable domain, completed using reference TRBV7-9 and TRBJ2-1, is DTGVSQNPRHKITKRGQNVTFRCDPISEHNRLYWYRQTLGQGPEFLTYFQNEAQLEKSRLLSDRFSAERPKGSFSTLEIQRTEQGDSAMYLCASSSRTGWNEQFFGPGTRLTVL.

This chain links TRBV6-4 with TRBJ2-3, with TRBD2 identical over 12 bases. Germline CDR1 is MRHNA and CDR2 is SNTAGT. The V segment lost 6 bases and the J segment 3 bases; nucleotides outside the gene matches: 7. The CDR3 totals 16 residues. CDR3 amino acids: CASRAGTSGSTDTQYF. CDR3 bases: TGTGCCAGCAGGGCCGGGACTAGCGGGTCGACAGATACGCAGTATTTT.

The chain couples TRBV28 to TRBJ1-2; D remains unclear. Germline-derived CDR1 and CDR2 are MDHEN and SYDVKM. The CDR3 sequence is 11 residues long. V shed 5 bases and J shed 1 base, with 2 bases lying between them. The DNA for the CDR3 is TGTGCCAGCAGTCGTAACTATGGCTACACCTTC. Amino acid sequence: CASSRNYGYTF.

Only one count was recorded for this clone. J is TRBJ1-5 and V is TRBV21-1; the D call TRBD1 from the table was never checked on the DNA. TRBV21-1 is classified as a pseudogene. The CDR3 spans 14 residues. This chain's CDR3 is CASSTDRANQPQHF. The CDR3 DNA is TGTGCCAGCAGCACGGACAGGGCGAATCAGCCCCAGCATTTT.

This clone was counted between two and nine times. The rearrangement uses TRBV2 and TRBJ1-5, with TRBD1 as a possible D gene (5 bases). Trimming stripped 10 bases from V and 1 base from J, with 8 bases between. This CDR3 comprises 12 residues. The germline V gene has CDR1 SNHLY and CDR2 FYNNEI. DNA for the CDR3: TGTGCCATCAGGACAAGCAATCAGCCCCAGCATTTT. It yields the protein CAIRTSNQPQHF.

With regard to this clone: A read error may account for a junction end that differs from germline. The sample carries other DNA sequences with the same CDR3. In DNA form, the CDR3 reads TGCGCCAGCAGCCACGGGTCGACAGGGTCAGGCGAGCAGTATTTC. This encodes CASSHGSTGSGEQYF. The V and J genes are TRBV4-3 and TRBJ2-7; the match to TRBD1 covers 7 bases. The CDR3 extends over 15 amino acids. Germline CDR1 and CDR2: LGHNA and YSLEER.

This clone occurred a few times. The gene calls are TRBV27 and TRBJ2-7; 8 nucleotides align to TRBD1. The CDR3 length is 14 residues. Germline CDR1 and CDR2: MNHEY and SMNVEV (reference sequence). V gave up 6 bases and J gave up 2 bases; unmatched junction bases: 6. The CDR3 region is CASSRQGTPYEQYF. The CDR3 nucleotides are TGTGCCAGCAGCCGACAGGGGACCCCCTACGAGCAGTACTTC.

The chain combines TRBV2 with TRBJ1-1; D gene unclear. V lost 5 bases and J lost 1, with 11 bases in between. Germline assignment: CDR1 SNHLY and CDR2 FYNNEI. CDR3 size: 14 residues. This CDR3 is CASSRLVENTEAFF. The CDR3 nucleotides read TGTGCCAGCAGTCGTCTAGTCGAGAACACTGAAGCTTTCTTT.

The rearrangement joins TRBV7-9 to TRBJ2-1; 8 bases align to TRBD2. The CDR3 loop spans 12 amino acids. Germline V gene lookup returns CDR1 SEHNR and CDR2 FQNEAQ (reference sequence). V lost 2 bases, J lost 14 bases, and 5 bases stayed unmatched. For the CDR3, the DNA is TGTGCCAGCAGCTTACAGAACGGGGGGGAGTTCTTC. As protein: CASSLQNGGEFF.

This chain joins TRBV29-1 and TRBJ2-7; TRBD1 agrees at 7 bases. Germline V gene sequence: CDR1 SQVTM, CDR2 ANQGSEA. The V and J ends lost 7 bases and 2 bases, in that order; junction bases with no gene match: 5. This CDR3 has 12 residues. For the CDR3, the DNA is TGCAGCGCCCGACAGGGAGCCTACGAGCAGTACTTC. Protein: CSARQGAYEQYF.

The chain employs TRBV5-4 and TRBJ2-7; 8 bases agree with TRBD1. This CDR3 has 15 residues. V was clipped by 0 bases and J by 6 bases; unmatched bases: 8. Germline-derived CDR1 and CDR2 are SGHNT and YYREEE (reference sequence). The CDR3 spells CASSLVDRDISEQYF. The CDR3 DNA sequence: TGTGCCAGCAGCTTGGTGGACAGGGATATTTCCGAGCAGTACTTC.

The rearrangement uses TRBV2 and TRBJ2-7, with D tentatively TRBD2 (5 bases). There are 11 residues in the CDR3. Germline CDR1 reads SNHLY; CDR2 reads FYNNEI. Trimming shortened V by 8 bases and J by 4 bases, and 9 bases separated the two germline ends. CDR3 in DNA: TGTGCCAGCGGGAGAGGGTACGAGCAGTACTTC. Its protein is CASGRGYEQYF.

The chain uses TRBV4-2 and TRBJ1-2, with D possibly TRBD1 on 6 matching bases. The germline V gene has CDR1 LGHNA and CDR2 YNFKEQ. The CDR3 totals 15 residues. The germline V and J ends were trimmed by 1 base and 7 bases, with 16 bases remaining between them. The CDR3 DNA is TGTGCCAGCAGCCAAGTTGGGGGCCCCTCCGGTGGCTACACCTTC. It yields the protein CASSQVGGPSGGYTF.

The CDR3 loop is CASSLADRGNQPQHF. The CDR3 DNA reads as TGTGCCAGCAGCTTAGCGGACAGGGGAAATCAGCCCCAGCATTTT. The rearrangement links TRBV7-9 to TRBJ1-5; 9 nucleotides align to TRBD1. This CDR3 is 15 amino acids long. The trim removed 0 bases at V and 4 bases at J, leaving 1 base unmatched. In germline, CDR1 is SEHNR, CDR2 FQNEAQ (reference sequence).

The V call is TRBV30, the J call TRBJ1-1, with TRBD1 identical over 7 bases. J was trimmed by 5 bases and V by 6 bases; bases with no gene match: 9. Germline values: CDR1 GTSNPN, CDR2 SVGIG (reference sequence). CDR3 length equals 13 residues. CDR3 nucleotide sequence: TGTGCCTGCCGCGCACAGGGGCCGACTGAAGCTTTCTTT. This gives the protein CACRAQGPTEAFF.

The CDR3 DNA reads TGTGCCTGGAGTGGGGGACAGGACGCCAAAAACATTCAGTACTTC. Protein sequence: CAWSGGQDAKNIQYF. This sequence joins TRBV30 and TRBJ2-4; TRBD1 matches at 8 bases. The CDR3 loop spans 15 amino acids. Germline V CDR1 and CDR2: GTSNPN, SVGIG (reference sequence). V lost 1 base and J lost 1; bases outside the gene matches: 3.

The rearrangement uses TRBV4-1 and TRBJ1-1, with unresolved D. Germline CDR1 and CDR2: MGHRA and YSYEKL. This CDR3 comprises 15 residues. V was pared by 1 base and J by 0 bases, with 9 bases between. CDR3 coding DNA: TGCGCCAGCAGCCAAGGAGACAAGGTGAACACTGAAGCTTTCTTT. Protein sequence: CASSQGDKVNTEAFF.